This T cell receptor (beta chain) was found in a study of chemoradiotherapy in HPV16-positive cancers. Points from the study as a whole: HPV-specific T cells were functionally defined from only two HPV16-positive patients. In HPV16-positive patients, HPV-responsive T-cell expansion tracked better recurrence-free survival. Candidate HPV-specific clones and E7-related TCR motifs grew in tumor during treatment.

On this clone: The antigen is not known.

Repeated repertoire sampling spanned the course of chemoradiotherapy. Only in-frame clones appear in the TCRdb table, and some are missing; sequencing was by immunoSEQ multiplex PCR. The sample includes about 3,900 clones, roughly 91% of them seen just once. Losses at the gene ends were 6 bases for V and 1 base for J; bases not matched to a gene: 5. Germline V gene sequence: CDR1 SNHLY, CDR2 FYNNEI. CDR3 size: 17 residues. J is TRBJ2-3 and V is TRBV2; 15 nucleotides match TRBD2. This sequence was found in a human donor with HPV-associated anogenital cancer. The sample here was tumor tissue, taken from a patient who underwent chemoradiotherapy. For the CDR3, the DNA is TGTGCCAGCAGGCCGGGACTAGCGGGGGGTCGCACAGATACGCAGTATTTT. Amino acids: CASRPGLAGGRTDTQYF. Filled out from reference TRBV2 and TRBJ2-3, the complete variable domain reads EPEVTQTPSHQVTQMGQEVILRCVPISNHLYFYWYRQILGQKVEFLVSFYNNEISEKSEIFDDQFSVERPDGSNFTLKIRSTKLEDSAMYFCASRPGLAGGRTDTQYFGPGTRLTVL.